This TCR beta chain comes out of a study of cytomegalovirus exposure and HLA in healthy donors. The wider study: Among the 398 genotyped donors, around 85% were placed in the Caucasian-associated ancestry cluster.

This PCR relied on a set of 60 Vbeta primers and 13 Jbeta primers. Generated by immunoSEQ multiplex PCR, the TCRdb table keeps only in-frame clones and is missing some. The table lists some 150,000 clones, about 72% of them singletons, with around 4.7% in the top ten. Germline CDR1 MGHDK, CDR2 SYGVNS. J gave up 3 bases and V 4 bases, and 2 bases lay outside the gene matches. This CDR3 comprises 14 residues. The chain carries TRBV25-1 and TRBJ2-2; 7 bases fit TRBD2. The sequence came from a man aged 55 to 70 in good health and CMV-seronegative. The source material was PBMCs. DNA for the CDR3: TGTGCCAGCAGTGGGGACTACTACACCGGGGAGCTGTTTTTT. Protein product: CASSGDYYTGELFF.